This is a list of T cell receptor beta chains from one sample in a study of T cells in Graves' hyperthyroidism and ophthalmopathy. TCRdb passed the multiplex PCR reads through MiXCR, listing each CDR3 protein once. This table has approximately 300,000 distinct CDR3 sequences, approximately 18% appearing once. The sequenced material came from blood. The receptors shown here come from a man in his fifties or sixties with Graves' ophthalmopathy. Both conserved end residues are part of each CDR3. D genes are given only for firm matches. Clone size is shown for a subset of rows, as once, few, many or a class of expanded clone.

clone size,V gene,J gene,D gene,CDR3 protein,CDR3 DNA
many,TRBV28,TRBJ1-1,-,CASGRGGTEAFF,TGTGCCAGCGGGCGAGGCGGCACTGAAGCTTTCTTT
many,TRBV20-1,TRBJ2-1,TRBD2,CSARSREGPRNEQFF,TGCAGTGCTAGAAGTCGGGAGGGCCCGAGGAATGAGCAGTTCTTC
many,TRBV28,TRBJ2-7,-,CASSFSGDINEQYF,TGTGCCAGCAGTTTCTCCGGGGACATAAACGAGCAGTACTTC
many,TRBV12-3/TRBV12-4,TRBJ2-5,TRBD2,CASSFIASGVRETQYF,TGTGCCAGCAGTTTTATTGCTAGCGGCGTCCGAGAGACCCAGTACTTC
few,TRBV6-2/TRBV6-3,TRBJ1-4,-,CASSYVGPATNEKLFF,TGTGCCAGCAGTTACGTCGGACCTGCAACTAATGAAAAACTGTTTTTT
few,TRBV19,TRBJ1-4,TRBD1,CASSFTGTGAEKLFF,TGTGCCAGTAGTTTTACCGGGACAGGGGCTGAAAAACTGTTTTTT
-,TRBV9,TRBJ2-2,TRBD1,CASSLRNRGNTGELFF,TGTGCCAGCAGCCTTCGAAACAGGGGGAACACCGGGGAGCTGTTTTTT
-,TRBV6-2/TRBV6-3,TRBJ2-7,-,CASSHYGAFQGGHEQYF,TGTGCCAGCAGCCATTACGGGGCTTTCCAGGGTGGCCACGAGCAGTACTTC
many,TRBV20-1,TRBJ2-7,-,CSAVFSYEQYF,TGCAGTGCTGTGTTCTCCTACGAGCAGTACTTC
once,TRBV14,TRBJ2-6,TRBD2,CASSPKAGGSLSGANVLAF,TGTGCCAGCAGCCCGAAAGCGGGAGGATCCCTATCTGGGGCCAACGTCCTGGCTTTC
many,TRBV2,TRBJ1-4,-,CASSRSGAHGGEKLFF,TGTGCCAGCAGTCGATCCGGCGCGCACGGTGGGGAAAAACTGTTTTTT
few,TRBV18,TRBJ1-5,-,CASSPSGSFNQPQHF,TGTGCCAGCTCACCATCGGGCAGCTTCAATCAGCCCCAGCATTTT
few,TRBV5-1,TRBJ1-1,-,CASSIDTNTEAFF,TGCGCCAGCAGCATCGACACGAACACTGAAGCTTTCTTT
-,TRBV29-1,TRBJ1-2,TRBD1,CSAVGGTQGAYGYTF,TGCAGCGCTGTGGGGGGGACTCAGGGGGCCTATGGCTACACCTTC
-,TRBV11-2,TRBJ2-1,TRBD2,CASSPRRLAGGRSPYNEQFF,TGTGCCAGCAGCCCCAGACGACTAGCGGGAGGGCGGAGCCCCTACAATGAGCAGTTCTTC
many,TRBV7-9,TRBJ2-1,-,CASSFRLGRTDNEQFF,TGTGCCAGCAGCTTCCGGCTGGGGCGAACTGACAATGAGCAGTTCTTC
few,TRBV2,TRBJ2-7,-,CASSEEGWGEQYF,TGTGCCAGCAGTGAAGAAGGGTGGGGCGAGCAGTACTTC
-,TRBV20-1,TRBJ2-2,-,CSTPGVLGELFF,TGCAGTACACCAGGGGTTTTGGGGGAGCTGTTTTTT
-,TRBV2,TRBJ2-7,TRBD2,CASSLGRAGYYEQYF,TGCGCCAGCAGCCTTGGCCGAGCGGGATACTACGAGCAGTACTTC
many,TRBV11-2,TRBJ2-1,TRBD2,CASSLLGGRPDSYNEQFF,TGTGCCAGCAGCTTATTGGGCGGGAGGCCCGACTCGTACAATGAGCAGTTCTTC
-,TRBV6-5,TRBJ2-1,TRBD2,CASSYPTGTSGHNEQFF,TGTGCCAGCAGTTACCCGACCGGGACTAGCGGCCACAATGAGCAGTTCTTC
many,TRBV15,TRBJ2-1,-,CATSSLGTLDNEQFF,TGTGCCACCAGCAGCCTCGGGACACTAGACAATGAGCAGTTCTTC
many,TRBV6-1,TRBJ2-1,TRBD2,CASSGTRSGNEQFF,TGTGCCAGCAGTGGGACTAGGTCAGGCAATGAGCAGTTCTTC
few,TRBV7-6,TRBJ2-7,-,CASSLGTDSYEQYF,TGTGCCAGCAGCTTAGGGACGGACTCCTACGAGCAGTACTTC
-,TRBV6-1,TRBJ1-2,-,CASSAHRQNYGYTF,TGTGCCAGCAGTGCTCACAGGCAGAACTATGGCTACACCTTC
-,TRBV27,TRBJ1-4,TRBD1,CASIREYRGRKQLFF,TGTGCCAGCATTCGGGAGTACAGGGGGCGTAAACAACTGTTTTTT
many,TRBV5-1,TRBJ2-1,-,CASSPTLEDVGSEQFF,TGCGCCAGCAGCCCAACTCTGGAGGACGTCGGTAGTGAGCAGTTCTTC
-,TRBV7-8,TRBJ1-5,-,CASSLGPGQSYSNQPQHF,TGTGCCAGCAGCTTAGGGCCAGGACAGAGTTATAGCAATCAGCCCCAGCATTTT
many,TRBV5-6,TRBJ1-5,TRBD1,CASSLGQGYQPQHF,TGTGCCAGCAGTTTAGGACAGGGCTATCAGCCCCAGCATTTT
few,TRBV28,TRBJ2-2,-,CASRPGTRGNTGELFF,TGTGCCAGCAGACCCGGGACAAGGGGGAACACCGGGGAGCTGTTTTTT
-,TRBV9,TRBJ1-3,TRBD1,CASSVSGTGTGNTIYF,TGTGCCAGCAGCGTATCTGGGACAGGAACTGGAAACACCATATATTTT
many,TRBV3-1,TRBJ2-2,-,CASSQDSTGELFF,TGTGCCAGCAGCCAAGATAGCACCGGGGAGCTGTTTTTT
-,TRBV4-1,TRBJ1-6,TRBD1,CASSQGSGGQANSPLHF,TGCGCCAGCAGCCAGGGGTCGGGGGGACAGGCGAATTCACCCCTCCACTTT
many,TRBV5-1,TRBJ2-2,TRBD1,CASSLEGQGSTGELFF,TGCGCCAGCAGCTTGGAGGGACAGGGAAGCACCGGGGAGCTGTTTTTT
-,TRBV12-5,TRBJ2-5,-,CASGPGQGNQETQYF,TGTGCTAGTGGCCCGGGCCAGGGCAACCAAGAGACCCAGTACTTC
-,TRBV20-1,TRBJ1-5,-,CSAPIGANSNQPQHF,TGCAGTGCCCCCATTGGGGCGAATAGCAATCAGCCCCAGCATTTT
few,TRBV10-3,TRBJ1-4,TRBD1,CAISEVTGSKKLFF,TGTGCCATCAGTGAAGTGACAGGGTCTAAAAAACTGTTTTTT
-,TRBV28,TRBJ1-6,TRBD1,CASLTGARSGGSPLHF,TGTGCCAGCCTGACAGGGGCCCGCTCGGGGGGTTCACCCCTCCACTTT
many,TRBV7-9,TRBJ1-1,-,CASSLVPGPNTEAFF,TGTGCCAGCAGCTTAGTCCCAGGGCCGAACACTGAAGCTTTCTTT
-,TRBV12-3/TRBV12-4,TRBJ2-5,TRBD2,CASSFKRTSGRARETQYF,TGTGCCAGCAGTTTCAAGAGGACTAGCGGGAGGGCCCGGGAGACCCAGTACTTC
-,TRBV3-1,TRBJ1-2,TRBD1,CASSQFGQGDGYTF,TGTGCCAGCAGCCAATTTGGGCAGGGGGACGGCTACACCTTC
-,TRBV27,TRBJ2-1,TRBD1,CASKRQGNNEQFF,TGTGCCAGCAAGAGACAGGGAAACAATGAGCAGTTCTTC
many,TRBV5-8,TRBJ2-7,TRBD1,CASSRLGQSEQYF,TGTGCCAGCAGCCGACTGGGACAGAGCGAGCAGTACTTC
few,TRBV4-1,TRBJ1-2,-,CASSQAGDFGYGYTF,TGCGCCAGCAGCCAAGCAGGGGATTTCGGCTATGGCTACACCTTC
-,TRBV19,TRBJ1-1,-,CAAGGGNTEAFF,TGTGCCGCAGGCGGGGGGAACACTGAAGCTTTCTTT
many,TRBV27,TRBJ1-2,-,CASSFLGGAQGYTF,TGTGCCAGCAGTTTCCTGGGGGGGGCACAAGGCTACACCTTC
-,TRBV14,TRBJ2-1,-,CASSPPSYSYNEQFF,TGTGCCAGCAGCCCCCCATCCTACTCCTACAATGAGCAGTTCTTC
few,TRBV7-2,TRBJ2-7,TRBD1,CASSFRTGGYEQYF,TGTGCCAGCAGCTTCCGGACAGGGGGATACGAGCAGTACTTC